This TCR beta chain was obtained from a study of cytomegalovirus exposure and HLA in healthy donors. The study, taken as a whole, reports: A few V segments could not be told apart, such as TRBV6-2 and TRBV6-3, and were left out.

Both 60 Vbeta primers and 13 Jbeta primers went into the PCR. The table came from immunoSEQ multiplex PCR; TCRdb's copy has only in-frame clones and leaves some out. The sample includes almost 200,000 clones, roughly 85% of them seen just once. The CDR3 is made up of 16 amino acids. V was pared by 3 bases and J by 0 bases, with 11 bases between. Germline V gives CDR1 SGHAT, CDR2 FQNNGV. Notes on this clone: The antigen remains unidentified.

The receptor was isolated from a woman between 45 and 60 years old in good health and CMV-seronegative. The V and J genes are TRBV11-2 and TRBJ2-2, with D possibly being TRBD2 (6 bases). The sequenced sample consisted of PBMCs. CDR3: CASSFWGESNTGELFF. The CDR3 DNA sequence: TGTGCCAGCAGCTTCTGGGGGGAATCGAACACCGGGGAGCTGTTTTTT.